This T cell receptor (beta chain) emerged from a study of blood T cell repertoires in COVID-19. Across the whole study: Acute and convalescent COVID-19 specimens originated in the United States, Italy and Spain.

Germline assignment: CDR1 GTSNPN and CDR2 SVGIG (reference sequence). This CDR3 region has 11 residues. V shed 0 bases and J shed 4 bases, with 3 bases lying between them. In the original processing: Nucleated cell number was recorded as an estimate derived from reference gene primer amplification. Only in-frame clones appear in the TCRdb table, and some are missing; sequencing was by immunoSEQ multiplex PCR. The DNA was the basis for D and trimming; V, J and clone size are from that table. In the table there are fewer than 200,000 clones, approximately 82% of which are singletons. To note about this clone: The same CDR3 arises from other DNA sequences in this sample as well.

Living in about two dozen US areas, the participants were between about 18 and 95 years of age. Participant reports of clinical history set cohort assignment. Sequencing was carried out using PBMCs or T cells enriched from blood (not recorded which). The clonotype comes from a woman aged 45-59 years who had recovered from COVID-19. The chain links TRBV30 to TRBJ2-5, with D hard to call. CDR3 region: CAWSVRETQYF. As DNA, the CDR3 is TGTGCCTGGAGTGTGCGAGAGACCCAGTACTTC.